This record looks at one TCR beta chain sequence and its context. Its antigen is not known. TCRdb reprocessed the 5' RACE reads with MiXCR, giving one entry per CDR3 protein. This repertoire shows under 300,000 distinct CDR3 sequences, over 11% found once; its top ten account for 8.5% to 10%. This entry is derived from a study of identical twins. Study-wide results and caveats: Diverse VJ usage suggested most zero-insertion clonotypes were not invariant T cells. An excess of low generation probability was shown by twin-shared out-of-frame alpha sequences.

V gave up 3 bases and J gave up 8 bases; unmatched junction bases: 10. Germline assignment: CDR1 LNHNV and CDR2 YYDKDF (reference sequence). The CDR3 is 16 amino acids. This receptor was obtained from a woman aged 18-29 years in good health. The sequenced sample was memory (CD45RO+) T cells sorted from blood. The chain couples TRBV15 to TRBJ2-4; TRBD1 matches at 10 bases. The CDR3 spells CATSRLGQGISYIQYF. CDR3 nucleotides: TGTGCCACCAGCAGGTTGGGACAGGGGATTTCATACATTCAGTACTTC. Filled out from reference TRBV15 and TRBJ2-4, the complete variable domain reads DAMVIQNPRYQVTQFGKPVTLSCSQTLNHNVMYWYQQKSSQAPKLLFHYYDKDFNNEADTPDNFQSRRPNTSFCFLDIRSPGLGDTAMYLCATSRLGQGISYIQYFGAGTRLSVL.